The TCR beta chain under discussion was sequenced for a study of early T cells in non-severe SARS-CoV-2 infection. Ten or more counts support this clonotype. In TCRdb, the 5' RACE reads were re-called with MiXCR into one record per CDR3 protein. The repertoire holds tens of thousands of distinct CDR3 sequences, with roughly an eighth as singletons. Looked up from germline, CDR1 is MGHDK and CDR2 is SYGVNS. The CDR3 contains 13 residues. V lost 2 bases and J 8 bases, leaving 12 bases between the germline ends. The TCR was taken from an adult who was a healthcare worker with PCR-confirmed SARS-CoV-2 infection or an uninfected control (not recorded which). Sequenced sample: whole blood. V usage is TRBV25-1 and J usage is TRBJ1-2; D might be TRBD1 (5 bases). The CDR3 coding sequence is TGTGCCAGCAGTGAAGCAGGGTTCCGCGGCTACACCTTC. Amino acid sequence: CASSEAGFRGYTF.